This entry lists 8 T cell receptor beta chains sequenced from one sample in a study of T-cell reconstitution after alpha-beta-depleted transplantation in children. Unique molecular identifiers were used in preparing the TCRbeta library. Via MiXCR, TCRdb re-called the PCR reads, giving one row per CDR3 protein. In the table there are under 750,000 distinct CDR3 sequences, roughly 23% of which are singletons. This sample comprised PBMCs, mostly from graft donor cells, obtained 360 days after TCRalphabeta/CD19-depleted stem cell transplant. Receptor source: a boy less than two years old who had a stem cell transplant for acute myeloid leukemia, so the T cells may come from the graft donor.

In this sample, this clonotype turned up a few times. For the CDR3, the DNA is TGCAGTGCTAGTCCTGACCGAACAGGGGGCAATGAGCAGTTCTTC. It translates to CSASPDRTGGNEQFF. The rearrangement uses TRBV20-1 and TRBJ2-1; 8 bases are shared with TRBD1. From germline, CDR1 is DFQATT and CDR2 SNEGSKA (reference sequence). V shed 3 bases and J 6 bases; nucleotides not matched to a gene: 10. The CDR3 has 15 amino acids.

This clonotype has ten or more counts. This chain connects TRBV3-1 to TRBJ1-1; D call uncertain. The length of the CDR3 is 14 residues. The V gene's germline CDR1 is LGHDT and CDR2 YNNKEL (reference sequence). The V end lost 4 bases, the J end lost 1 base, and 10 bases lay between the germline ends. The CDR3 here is CASSLSPGNTEAFF. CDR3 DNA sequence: TGTGCCAGCAGCCTCTCTCCCGGGAACACTGAAGCTTTCTTT. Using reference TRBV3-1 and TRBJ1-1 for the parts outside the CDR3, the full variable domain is DTAVSQTPKYLVTQMGNDKSIKCEQNLGHDTMYWYKQDSKKFLKIMFSYNNKELIINETVPNRFSPKSPDKAHLNLHINSLELGDSAVYFCASSLSPGNTEAFFGQGTRLTVV.

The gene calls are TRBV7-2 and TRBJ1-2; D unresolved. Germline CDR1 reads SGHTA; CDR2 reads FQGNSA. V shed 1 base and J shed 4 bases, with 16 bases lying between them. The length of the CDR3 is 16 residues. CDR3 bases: TGTGCCAGCAGCTTAGAAGGTCAAGGATTTGGCTATGGCTACACCTTC. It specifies CASSLEGQGFGYGYTF.

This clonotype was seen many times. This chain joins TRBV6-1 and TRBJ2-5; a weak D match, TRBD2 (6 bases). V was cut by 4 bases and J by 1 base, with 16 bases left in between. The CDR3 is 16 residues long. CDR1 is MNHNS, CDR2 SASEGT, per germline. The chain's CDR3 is CASSGDFAPFQETQYF. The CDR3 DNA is TGTGCCAGCAGTGGGGACTTCGCGCCCTTCCAAGAGACCCAGTACTTC.

In nucleotides, the CDR3 is TGTGCCAGCAGGGCACCCCAGGAGAACACTGAAGCTTTCTTT. Amino acids: CASRAPQENTEAFF. The J gene is TRBJ1-1, the V gene TRBV6-1; D is undetermined. V shed 6 bases and J shed 1 base, with 12 bases lying between them. The CDR3 contains 14 residues. Germline CDR1 is MNHNS and CDR2 is SASEGT.

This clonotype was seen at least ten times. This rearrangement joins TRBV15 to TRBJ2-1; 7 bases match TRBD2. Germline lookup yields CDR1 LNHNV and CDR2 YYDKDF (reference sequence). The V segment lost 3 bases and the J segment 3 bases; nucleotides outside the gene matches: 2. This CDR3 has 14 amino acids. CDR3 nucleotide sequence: TGTGCCACCAGCAGTCGGGGGGACTACAATGAGCAGTTCTTC. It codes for CATSSRGDYNEQFF.

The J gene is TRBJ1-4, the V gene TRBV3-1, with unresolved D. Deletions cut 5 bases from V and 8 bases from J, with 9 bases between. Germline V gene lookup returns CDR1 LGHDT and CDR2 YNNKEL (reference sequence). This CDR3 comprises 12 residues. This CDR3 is CASSGRGEKLFF. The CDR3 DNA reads TGTGCCAGCAGCGGACGAGGAGAAAAACTGTTTTTT.

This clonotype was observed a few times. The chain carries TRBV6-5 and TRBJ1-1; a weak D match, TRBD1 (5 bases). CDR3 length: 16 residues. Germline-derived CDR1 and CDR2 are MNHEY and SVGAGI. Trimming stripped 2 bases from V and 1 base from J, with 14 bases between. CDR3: CASSYGWGKENTEAFF. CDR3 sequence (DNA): TGTGCCAGCAGTTACGGCTGGGGCAAAGAGAACACTGAAGCTTTCTTT.